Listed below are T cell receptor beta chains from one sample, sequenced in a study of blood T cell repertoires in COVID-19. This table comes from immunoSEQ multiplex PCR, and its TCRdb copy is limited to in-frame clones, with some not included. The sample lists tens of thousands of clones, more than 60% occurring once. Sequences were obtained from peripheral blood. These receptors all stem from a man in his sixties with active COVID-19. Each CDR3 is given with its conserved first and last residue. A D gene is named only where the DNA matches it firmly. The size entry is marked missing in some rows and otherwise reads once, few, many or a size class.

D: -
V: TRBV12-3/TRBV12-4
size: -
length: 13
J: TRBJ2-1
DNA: TGTGCCACACGAGGGGGCTCCTACAATGAGCAGTTCTTC
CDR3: CATRGGSYNEQFF

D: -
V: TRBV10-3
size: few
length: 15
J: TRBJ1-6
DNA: TGTGCCATCAGGTCTACAGGGTTTGGTGATTCACCCCTCCACTTT
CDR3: CAIRSTGFGDSPLHF

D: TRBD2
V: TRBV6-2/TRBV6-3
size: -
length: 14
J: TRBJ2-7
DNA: TGTGCCAGCAGTTCGTGGGGGGGGACCTACGAGCAGTACTTC
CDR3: CASSSWGGTYEQYF

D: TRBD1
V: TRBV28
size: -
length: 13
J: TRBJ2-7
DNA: TGTGCCAGCAGTTTGGACAGGACCTACGAGCAGTACTTC
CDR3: CASSLDRTYEQYF

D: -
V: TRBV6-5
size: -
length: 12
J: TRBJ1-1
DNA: TGTGCCAGCAGTCCCTCCGGCACTGAAGCTTTCTTT
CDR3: CASSPSGTEAFF

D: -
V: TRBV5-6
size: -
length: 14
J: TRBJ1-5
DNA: TGTGCCAGCAGCTCACAGGTTAGCAATCAGCCCCAGCATTTT
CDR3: CASSSQVSNQPQHF

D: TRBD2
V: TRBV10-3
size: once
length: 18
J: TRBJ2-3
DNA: TGTGCCATCAGTGAGTCGTTAGCGGGGGGGCCAGACACAGATACGCAGTATTTT
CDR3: CAISESLAGGPDTDTQYF

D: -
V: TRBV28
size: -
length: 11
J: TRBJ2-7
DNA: TGTGCCAGCAGTTTAGCGTTTGAGCAGTACTTC
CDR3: CASSLAFEQYF

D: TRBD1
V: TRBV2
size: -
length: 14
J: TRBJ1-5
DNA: TGTGCCAGCAGTGGGGGGACAGGGTCCCAGCCCCAGCATTTT
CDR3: CASSGGTGSQPQHF

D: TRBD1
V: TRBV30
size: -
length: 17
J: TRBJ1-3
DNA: TGTGCCTGGAGTGTCGGGACAGGGGGCCTTGGAGGAAACACCATATATTTT
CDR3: CAWSVGTGGLGGNTIYF

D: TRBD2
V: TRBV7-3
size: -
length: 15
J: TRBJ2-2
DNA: TGTGCCAGCAGCCCTAGCGGTATAAGAACCGGGGAGCTGTTTTTT
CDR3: CASSPSGIRTGELFF

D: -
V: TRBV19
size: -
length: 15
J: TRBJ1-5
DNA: TGTGCCAGTAGTATATTCAGGGATGGCAATCAGCCCCAGCATTTT
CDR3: CASSIFRDGNQPQHF

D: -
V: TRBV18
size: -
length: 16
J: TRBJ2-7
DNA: TGTGCCAGCTCACCACTAGCGGGACAGGGCTCCTACGAGCAGTACTTC
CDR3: CASSPLAGQGSYEQYF

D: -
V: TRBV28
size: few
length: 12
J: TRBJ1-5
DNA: TGTGCCAGCAGTTTAATCCAGCAGCCCCAGCATTTT
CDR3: CASSLIQQPQHF

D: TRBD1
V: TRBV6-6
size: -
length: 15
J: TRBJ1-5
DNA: TGTGCCAGCAGCCCCCCCCGACAGGGAAATCAGCCCCAGCATTTT
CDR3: CASSPPRQGNQPQHF

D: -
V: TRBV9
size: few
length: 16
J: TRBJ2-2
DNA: TGTGCCAGCAGCGCTGGGCCAGGGGCGAACACCGGGGAGCTGTTTTTT
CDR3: CASSAGPGANTGELFF

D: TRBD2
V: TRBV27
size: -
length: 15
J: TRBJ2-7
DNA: TGTGCCAGCAGGTTGGAAGCGGGAGCGACCTACGAGCAGTACTTC
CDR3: CASRLEAGATYEQYF

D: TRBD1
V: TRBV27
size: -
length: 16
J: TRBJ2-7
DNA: TGTGCCAGCAGGACAGGGGGCGCCGTGGGTAACTACGAGCAGTACTTC
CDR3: CASRTGGAVGNYEQYF

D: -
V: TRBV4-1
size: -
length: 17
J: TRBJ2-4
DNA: TGCGCCAGCAGCCAAGATCCGGGCAGGGGAGTTAAAAACATTCAGTACTTC
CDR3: CASSQDPGRGVKNIQYF

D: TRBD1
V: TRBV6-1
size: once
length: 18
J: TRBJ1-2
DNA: TGTGCCAGCAGTGTAACCCCGGGACAGGCGCCGCTCGGGTATGGCTACACCTTC
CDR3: CASSVTPGQAPLGYGYTF